This is a list of T cell receptor beta chains from one sample in a study of blood T cell repertoires in COVID-19. The protocol was immunoSEQ multiplex PCR, while the TCRdb copy is restricted to in-frame clones and leaves out a portion. In the table there are about 120,000 clones, approximately 90% of which are singletons. The sample was peripheral blood. The receptor source for this set is a man aged 50-60 years with acute or convalescent COVID-19. The CDR3 runs from the conserved cysteine through the conserved F or W. The D gene is left open where the match is weak. Clone size is shown for a subset of rows, as once, few, many or a class of expanded clone.

>TRBJ1-2|TRBV28|-|-
TGTGCCAGCAAGACAGGAGTCCTACCGTATGGCTACACCTTC
CASKTGVLPYGYTF
>TRBJ1-2|TRBV27|-|once
TGTGCCAGCAGTTTATACGGACAGACCTCCTATGGCTACACCTTC
CASSLYGQTSYGYTF
>TRBJ1-2|TRBV11-2|-|-
TGTGCCAGCAGCTTTGCAGGGGTCCATGGCTACACCTTC
CASSFAGVHGYTF
>TRBJ1-5|TRBV6-1|-|-
TGTGCCAGCAGTGAAGCGCGGAGCGCAAATCAGCCCCAGCATTTT
CASSEARSANQPQHF
>TRBJ1-5|TRBV19|-|-
TGTGCCACCTTCGACGGGGGAAGGGGTCAGCCCCAGCATTTT
CATFDGGRGQPQHF
>TRBJ1-1|TRBV7-9|-|-
TGTGCCAGCAGCCCTAAACTGGGACTCTTACTCAACACTGAAGCTTTCTTT
CASSPKLGLLLNTEAFF
>TRBJ2-3|TRBV9|TRBD2|-
TGTGCCAGCAGCCCCGACTTTAGCGGGGGGGCAGGGGATACGCAGTATTTT
CASSPDFSGGAGDTQYF
>TRBJ1-6|TRBV18|TRBD1|-
TGTGCCAGCTCCCTGGGACAGGGAGGGTATAATTCACCCCTCCACTTT
CASSLGQGGYNSPLHF
>TRBJ2-3|TRBV5-6|-|-
TGTGCCAGCAGCTTTGGAGGGAGAGGTGGATATACGCAGTATTTT
CASSFGGRGGYTQYF
>TRBJ1-4|TRBV3-1/TRBV3-2|-|-
TGTGCCAGCAGCCATAGAAGACAGCCAACTAATGAAAAACTGTTTTTT
CASSHRRQPTNEKLFF
>TRBJ1-6|TRBV7-9|-|-
TGTGCCAGCAGCTCCCAAACGGAGGGGCCCCTCCACTTT
CASSSQTEGPLHF
>TRBJ1-2|TRBV18|TRBD1|-
TGTGCCAGCTCACCACCTCTGACAGGGTACTATGGCTACACCTTC
CASSPPLTGYYGYTF
>TRBJ1-6|TRBV5-1|TRBD1|-
TGCGCCAGCAGCTCCGAAAGCGGGACAGGGGATTCACCCCTCCACTTT
CASSSESGTGDSPLHF
>TRBJ1-5|TRBV6-5|-|-
TGTGCCAGCAGTTTCCAGGGGAATCAGCCCCAGCATTTT
CASSFQGNQPQHF
>TRBJ2-7|TRBV3-1/TRBV3-2|-|-
TGTGCCAGCAGCCTGCTAGCAGGCTCCTACGAGCAGTACTTC
CASSLLAGSYEQYF
>TRBJ1-2|TRBV6-4|-|-
TGTGCCAGCAGTGACTCGACAGAGCGACTCTATGGCTACACCTTC
CASSDSTERLYGYTF
>TRBJ2-3|TRBV4-2|TRBD2|-
TGTGCCAGCAGCCAAGTGGCGGGAGGCCCGATAATCACAGATACGCAGTATTTT
CASSQVAGGPIITDTQYF
>TRBJ1-1|TRBV19|-|-
TGTGCCAGTAGTATAGTAAGCAGGGGTTACACTGAAGCTTTCTTT
CASSIVSRGYTEAFF
>TRBJ1-1|TRBV9|TRBD1|-
TGTGCCAGCAGCAAACAGGGGCGGAACACTGAAGCTTTCTTT
CASSKQGRNTEAFF
>TRBJ1-1|TRBV3-1/TRBV3-2|-|-
TGTGCCAGCGGAGTACAGGGCCGGTGGACTGAAGCTTTCTTT
CASGVQGRWTEAFF
>TRBJ1-3|TRBV10-3|-|-
TGTGCCATCAGTGAGTCCAGGGGAGCTGGAAACACCATATATTTT
CAISESRGAGNTIYF
>TRBJ2-3|TRBV2|TRBD1|-
TGTGCCAGCGAGGGACAGGGGAGGCCAGATACGCAGTATTTT
CASEGQGRPDTQYF
>TRBJ1-1|TRBV7-3|TRBD1|-
TGTGCCAGCAGCTTGACAGGGCACACTGAAGCTTTCTTT
CASSLTGHTEAFF
>TRBJ1-2|TRBV12-3/TRBV12-4|-|few
TGTGCCACCTCTGATTCTTACAGCTATGGCTACACCTTC
CATSDSYSYGYTF
>TRBJ2-1|TRBV28|-|-
TGTGCCAGCAGTTCTTCTCTGACTAGTAATGAGCAGTTCTTC
CASSSSLTSNEQFF
>TRBJ2-7|TRBV30|-|few
TGTGCCTCCTTGGGGGGAAGCGAGCAGTACTTC
CASLGGSEQYF
>TRBJ1-4|TRBV2|-|-
TGTGCCAGCACCGAATCGGTGCTTGGTGAAAAACTGTTTTTT
CASTESVLGEKLFF
>TRBJ2-6|TRBV6-5|-|-
TGTGCCAGCAGTTTACGGGGGGCGTCTGGGGCCAACGTCCTGACTTTC
CASSLRGASGANVLTF
>TRBJ1-2|TRBV28|TRBD1|-
TGTGCCAGCAGTCAAAACAGGGGCTCGGGCTATGGCTACACCTTC
CASSQNRGSGYGYTF
>TRBJ1-3|TRBV3-1/TRBV3-2|-|-
TGTGCCAGCAGCCAAGCAGGGGGAAACACCATATATTTT
CASSQAGGNTIYF
>TRBJ1-1|TRBV4-2|TRBD1|-
TGTGCCAGCAGCCCTCTTGGGACAGGCGACAAGAACACTGAAGCTTTCTTT
CASSPLGTGDKNTEAFF
>TRBJ1-3|TRBV18|TRBD1|-
TGTGCCAGCTCACCAGAGGGACAGGAGGGAAGCACCATATATTTT
CASSPEGQEGSTIYF
>TRBJ2-3|TRBV7-8|TRBD2|-
TGTGCCAGCAGCTTGGGACTAGCGGACCCCAGCACAGATACGCAGTATTTT
CASSLGLADPSTDTQYF
>TRBJ2-4|TRBV6-6|TRBD1|-
TGTGCCAGCAGCTTTGACAGGGTTCAAAACATTCAGTACTTC
CASSFDRVQNIQYF
>TRBJ2-7|TRBV5-5|-|-
TGTGCCAGCAGCCGAGGGCCAGTCGAGCAGTACTTC
CASSRGPVEQYF
>TRBJ1-1|TRBV5-4|TRBD1|-
TGTGCCAGCAGGCCAACAGGGGGCCTGAACACTGAAGCTTTCTTT
CASRPTGGLNTEAFF
>TRBJ2-3|TRBV28|-|-
TGTGCCAGCACAGCGGGTGGTACAGATACGCAGTATTTT
CASTAGGTDTQYF
>TRBJ1-1|TRBV29-1|TRBD1|-
TGCAGCGTTGACAGGGGGCGCGGCACTGAAGCTTTCTTT
CSVDRGRGTEAFF
>TRBJ2-6|TRBV5-1|TRBD2|-
TGCGCCAGCAGCAATACCGGGACTAGCGGGTCCTCTGGGGCCAACGTCCTGACTTTC
CASSNTGTSGSSGANVLTF
>TRBJ2-2|TRBV7-6|TRBD1|-
TGTGCCAGCAGCTACCGGCCAGGGGGACCGAACACCGGGGAGCTGTTTTTT
CASSYRPGGPNTGELFF